This TCR beta chain was profiled in a study of T cell changes during pregnancy in multiple sclerosis. Assay used: immunoSEQ multiplex PCR; TCRdb lists only in-frame clones, some missing. The table shows 45,000 or so clones, with 89% occurring only once. This CDR3 spans 18 amino acids. The V segment lost 6 bases and the J segment 0 bases; nucleotides outside the gene matches: 6. Germline assignment: CDR1 WSHSY and CDR2 SAAADI. Sample: CD4+ T cells from peripheral blood mononuclear cells, taken after pregnancy. This sequence joins TRBV10-2 and TRBJ2-4; 15 bases are a match to TRBD2. The TCR sequence derives from a female donor with multiple sclerosis, enrolled in a pregnancy study. The chain's CDR3 is CASRPGLAGGLAKNIQYF. Here the CDR3 DNA reads TGCGCCAGCAGACCGGGACTAGCGGGAGGACTAGCCAAAAACATTCAGTACTTC.